The next 6 T cell receptor beta chains were all read from a single sample in a study of regulatory T cells in long-lasting Graves disease. For TCR beta, libraries came from iRepertoire HTBI primers and Arm-PCR of CDR3 regions. TCRdb ran MiXCR on the multiplex PCR reads and lists one entry per CDR3 protein. The sample consists of 350,000 to 500,000 distinct CDR3 sequences, approximately 14% of them appearing once. The time point was: newly diagnosed GD, antithyroid drugs for less than 3 months. There was RNA extracted from PBMCs, and the TCR library was made from it. These data were also filed under a second study, of T cells in Graves' hyperthyroidism and ophthalmopathy.

The input for sequencing was peripheral blood mononuclear cells (PBMCs), taken at new diagnosis, from a patient treated with antithyroid drugs. The receptor source for this set is a woman aged 50 to 60 with Graves disease.

In its sample, this clonotype was seen many times. The chain's CDR3 is CASSQGASGVGTYEQYF. The CDR3 nucleotides read TGTGCCAGCAGCCAAGGGGCTAGCGGGGTGGGAACCTACGAGCAGTACTTC. This chain joins TRBV3-1 and TRBJ2-7; 9 bases agree with TRBD2. This CDR3 contains 17 residues. Germline trimming cut 1 base from V and 2 bases from J; bases unmatched to any gene: 9. From germline, CDR1 is LGHDT and CDR2 YNNKEL (reference sequence).

This clonotype was counted ten times or more. The gene calls are TRBV11-2 and TRBJ2-5; 10 bases align to TRBD1. V trimming: 4 bases; J trimming: 2 bases; junction bases outside the gene matches: 4. CDR1 and CDR2 from the germline V gene are SGHAT and FQNNGV. This CDR3 comprises 15 residues. The CDR3, as DNA: TGTGCCAGCAGCTGGGGACAGGGGCGACAAGAGACCCAGTACTTC. The encoded protein is CASSWGQGRQETQYF.

This chain joins TRBV19 and TRBJ1-3; D is unclear. The CDR3 is made up of 14 amino acids. Looked up from germline, CDR1 is LNHDA and CDR2 is SQIVND (reference sequence). The V end lost 4 bases, the J end lost 4 bases, and 11 bases lay between the germline ends. The CDR3 region is CASSTRQEGNTIYF. The CDR3 nucleotides are TGTGCCAGTAGTACGCGCCAGGAAGGAAACACCATATATTTT. The full variable domain, with the rest looked up from reference TRBV19 and TRBJ1-3, is DGGITQSPKYLFRKEGQNVTLSCEQNLNHDAMYWYRQDPGQGLRLIYYSQIVNDFQKGDIAEGYSVSREKKESFPLTVTSAQKNPTAFYLCASSTRQEGNTIYFGEGSWLTVV.

The table lists this clonotype with a few counts. Since a much larger clone is just one base distant, this may be a read error. The rearrangement uses TRBV7-2 and TRBJ2-1; 12 bases line up with TRBD2. The CDR3 is 17 residues long. Trimming took 2 bases from V and 10 from J; bases not matched to a gene: 12. Germline V gives CDR1 SGHTA, CDR2 FQGNSA. As DNA, the CDR3 is TGTGCCAGCAGCTTAAGACTAGCGGGAGTCCAATCAGGCGAGCAGTTCTTC. It encodes CASSLRLAGVQSGEQFF. The variable domain in full, with the rest retrieved from reference TRBV7-2 and TRBJ2-1, is GAGVSQSPSNKVTEKGKDVELRCDPISGHTALYWYRQSLGQGLEFLIYFQGNSAPDKSGLPSDRFSAERTGGSVSTLTIQRTQQEDSAVYLCASSLRLAGVQSGEQFFGPGTRLTVL.

Many counts were recorded for this clonotype. V gene TRBV3-1 combines with J gene TRBJ2-5; D is perhaps TRBD1 (5 bases). Germline-derived CDR1 and CDR2 are LGHDT and YNNKEL (reference sequence). With 3 bases removed from V and 2 bases from J, the gap between germline ends came to 7 bases. The CDR3 is 13 amino acids. For the CDR3, the DNA is TGTGCCAGCAGCCACACAGGTCAAGAGACCCAGTACTTC. This encodes CASSHTGQETQYF.

There are many counts of this clonotype. The gene calls are TRBV11-2 and TRBJ2-1, with TRBD2 identical over 10 bases. V gave up 6 bases and J gave up 7 bases; unmatched junction bases: 9. This CDR3 region has 15 residues. In germline, CDR1 is SGHAT, CDR2 FQNNGV. CDR3 bases: TGTGCCAGCAGACCTCTAGCGGGAGTGTCGAATGAGCAGTTCTTC. Translated: CASRPLAGVSNEQFF.